This TCR beta chain was found in a study of control samples from healthy donors and cancer patients. The J segment lost 4 bases and the V segment lost 0 bases, leaving 2 bases of the junction unmatched. The CDR3 contains 14 residues. The germline CDR1 and CDR2 sequences are LGHNA and YSLEER. TCRdb's copy holds only in-frame clones and misses some; the assay was immunoSEQ multiplex PCR. The profile shows under 100,000 clones, 85% to 90% of them singletons. This TCR was recovered from a woman aged 45-60 years with colorectal cancer. Material for sequencing was PBMCs. This chain joins TRBV4-3 and TRBJ2-5, with 7 positions matching TRBD1. The CDR3 sequence is CASSQDRQGETQYF. Written as DNA, the CDR3 is TGCGCCAGCAGCCAAGATCGACAGGGAGAGACCCAGTACTTC.